Listed here is a single TCR beta chain. Checkpoint therapy with ipilimumab 1 mg/kg began 14 to 28 days after transplant. Germline assignment: CDR1 SGHDN and CDR2 FVKESK. The CDR3 extends over 13 amino acids. The V gene lost 0 bases and the J gene lost 5 bases, with 7 bases spanning the gap. This sample is part of a study of ipilimumab plus nivolumab after autologous stem cell transplantation. Turning to the study itself: A median of 8 nivolumab and about five ipilimumab doses were given. The DLBCL group included primary refractory and relapsed cases.

Profiling relied on immunoSEQ multiplex PCR, and the TCRdb table lists in-frame clones only, not all of them. Altogether about 15,000 clones are present, 79% being singletons, with the ten largest covering 35% to 45%. This clonotype was obtained from a male donor with diffuse large B-cell lymphoma. Source: PBMCs, taken in a trial of ipilimumab plus nivolumab as post-transplant consolidation. The genes are TRBV14 and TRBJ2-5; D may be TRBD2 (5 bases). The CDR3 nucleotides read TGTGCCAGCAGCCAAGAAGCGGAGGAGACCCAGTACTTC. The encoded protein is CASSQEAEETQYF.